The 18 T cell receptor beta chains given below trace back to one sample, sequenced in a study of T cell changes during pregnancy in multiple sclerosis. Generated by immunoSEQ multiplex PCR, the TCRdb table keeps only in-frame clones and is missing some. Among under 130,000 clones listed, just over 90% were seen once. The sequences come from peripheral blood, collected after pregnancy. These receptors all stem from a female donor with multiple sclerosis, enrolled in a pregnancy study.

V is TRBV5-1 and J is TRBJ2-2, with D unclear. Germline V gene lookup returns CDR1 SGHRS and CDR2 YFSETQ. This CDR3 comprises 13 residues. V was clipped by 3 bases and J by 4 bases, with 7 bases between them. CDR3 protein: CASSSTPTGELFF. DNA of the CDR3: TGCGCCAGCAGCTCCACACCCACCGGGGAGCTGTTTTTT.

The V call is TRBV30, the J call TRBJ2-7, with 11 positions matching TRBD1. V shed 2 bases and J 4 bases; nucleotides not matched to a gene: 7. This CDR3 is 15 amino acids long. Germline lookup yields CDR1 GTSNPN and CDR2 SVGIG (reference sequence). The CDR3 spells CAWSLSRDRGYEQYF. The CDR3 DNA reads as TGTGCCTGGAGTTTATCCCGGGACAGGGGGTACGAGCAGTACTTC.

The chain links TRBV7-8 to TRBJ1-5; D is undetermined. The CDR3 covers 15 residues. Germline values: CDR1 SGHVS, CDR2 FQNEAQ. Trimming pared 5 bases from V and 2 bases from J, leaving 13 bases between. The DNA of the CDR3 is TGTGCCAGCAGCCCCCGGGGAGCGGGCAATCAGCCCCAGCATTTT. Translated, it gives CASSPRGAGNQPQHF.

This clone is a singleton in its sample. This chain uses TRBV7-3 with TRBJ1-2, with D uncertain. CDR1 is SGHTA, CDR2 FQGTGA, per germline. Trimming stripped 5 bases from V and 4 bases from J, with 11 bases between. The CDR3 has 13 residues. The CDR3 here is CASSERPTYGYTF. CDR3 sequence (DNA): TGTGCCAGCAGCGAGAGGCCAACCTATGGCTACACCTTC.

This sequence joins TRBV2 and TRBJ1-1, with TRBD1 as a possible D gene (5 bases). The V end lost 0 bases, the J end lost 4 bases, and 24 bases lay between the germline ends. Germline V gene sequence: CDR1 SNHLY, CDR2 FYNNEI. This CDR3 region has 19 residues. CDR3 sequence reads: CASSEAILAGLGEGTEAFF. The CDR3 DNA follows: TGTGCCAGCAGTGAAGCCATCCTGGCAGGGCTCGGTGAAGGCACTGAAGCTTTCTTT.

The J gene is TRBJ1-2, the V gene TRBV9, with 7 bases lining up with TRBD1. With V trimmed by 1 base and J by 6 bases, 12 bases remained unmatched. This CDR3 is built from 16 residues. Germline assignment: CDR1 SGDLS and CDR2 YYNGEE. The CDR3 nucleotides are TGTGCCAGCAGCGTACTGTCCGGGACAGAGGGAGATGGCTACACCTTC. Translation: CASSVLSGTEGDGYTF.

The V gene is TRBV7-2, the J gene TRBJ2-5, with 10 positions matching TRBD1. The V segment lost 5 bases and the J segment 5 bases; nucleotides outside the gene matches: 8. CDR1 is SGHTA and CDR2 is FQGNSA in the germline V gene. The CDR3 is 15 residues long. For the CDR3, the DNA is TGTGCCAGCAGCGGGACAGGGGAAGGTTGGGAGACCCAGTACTTC. Translating gives CASSGTGEGWETQYF.

The chain couples TRBV27 to TRBJ1-2; no firm D call. CDR3 length: 13 residues. The V gene lost 2 bases and the J gene lost 2 bases, with 6 bases spanning the gap. In germline, CDR1 is MNHEY, CDR2 SMNVEV (reference sequence). The CDR3 DNA reads as TGTGCCAGCAGTTTAAGTCGGAACTATGGCTACACCTTC. Its protein product is CASSLSRNYGYTF.

The J gene is TRBJ2-3, the V gene TRBV15, with a possible D match to TRBD2 (5 bases). Per germline, CDR1 LNHNV and CDR2 YYDKDF (reference sequence). CDR3 length equals 15 residues. V lost 6 bases to trimming and J lost 5 bases, with 18 bases between them. The CDR3 loop reads CATRVGVTRKDTQYF. The CDR3 bases are TGTGCCACCAGAGTCGGGGTTACCAGGAAAGATACGCAGTATTTT.

This chain joins TRBV27 and TRBJ2-2; 7 positions match TRBD1. CDR3 size: 17 residues. Germline-derived CDR1 and CDR2 are MNHEY and SMNVEV (reference sequence). V lost 3 bases to trimming and J lost 1 base; unmatched junction nucleotides: 8. The CDR3 bases are TGTGCCAGCAGTTTGTATGACGGGACAGTGAACACCGGGGAGCTGTTTTTT. Residues: CASSLYDGTVNTGELFF.

The chain has TRBV7-2 and TRBJ2-7; D is ambiguous. Trimming pared 1 base from V and 2 bases from J, leaving 9 bases between. Germline CDR1 SGHTA, CDR2 FQGNSA. CDR3 length equals 14 residues. CDR3 in DNA: TGTGCCAGCAGCTTAGGGTTTCAGACCTACGAGCAGTACTTC. Encoded protein: CASSLGFQTYEQYF.

J is TRBJ1-6 and V is TRBV5-1; maybe TRBD1 (5 bases). The germline V gene encodes CDR1 SGHRS and CDR2 YFSETQ. The CDR3 covers 16 residues. V was cut by 0 bases and J by 10 bases, with 17 bases left in between. DNA of the CDR3: TGCGCCAGCAGCTTGGACCCAGGGAGGACTCGCTCACCCCTCCACTTT. As protein: CASSLDPGRTRSPLHF.

This rearrangement joins TRBV11-3 to TRBJ2-7; 7 nucleotides line up with TRBD2. The V gene's germline CDR1 is SGHNT and CDR2 YENEEA. V dropped 2 bases and J dropped 2; count of bases not matched to a gene: 6. There are 15 residues in the CDR3. In nucleotides, the CDR3 is TGTGCCAGCAGCTTAAAGGGAGGGTTGGCCTACGAGCAGTACTTC. It translates to CASSLKGGLAYEQYF.

This sequence joins TRBV18 and TRBJ2-4, with D possibly TRBD2 on 6 matching bases. Trimming shortened V by 6 bases and J by 0 bases, and 9 bases separated the two germline ends. CDR1 is KGHSH, CDR2 LQKENI, per germline. This CDR3 is built from 14 residues. CDR3 amino acids: CASSPGVAKNIQYF. The CDR3 DNA reads TGTGCCAGCTCCCCGGGAGTAGCCAAAAACATTCAGTACTTC.

The V and J genes are TRBV5-1 and TRBJ1-2, with 10 bases lining up with TRBD1. Looked up from germline, CDR1 is SGHRS and CDR2 is YFSETQ. V shed 3 bases, J shed 6 bases, and the junction held 8 bases outside the gene matches. The CDR3 is made up of 15 amino acids. DNA of the CDR3: TGCGCCAGCAGCTCCAACGGACAGGGGGGAAATGGCTACACCTTC. It translates to CASSSNGQGGNGYTF. The full variable domain, its missing parts supplied by reference TRBV5-1 and TRBJ1-2, is KAGVTQTPRYLIKTRGQQVTLSCSPISGHRSVSWYQQTPGQGLQFLFEYFSETQRNKGNFPGRFSGRQFSNSRSEMNVSTLELGDSALYLCASSSNGQGGNGYTFGSGTRLTVV.

The chain recombines TRBV5-1 with TRBJ2-7; maybe TRBD2 (6 bases). This CDR3 has 15 amino acids. V was shortened by 0 bases and J by 4 bases, with 14 bases between the two germline ends. Germline CDR1 SGHRS, CDR2 YFSETQ. The CDR3 bases are TGCGCCAGCAGCTTGGGACGGGGGAGCCGTTACGAGCAGTACTTC. Protein sequence: CASSLGRGSRYEQYF.

As regards this clone: A read error may produce the germline difference seen at one junction end. V gene TRBV23-1 combines with J gene TRBJ2-1; unclear D gene. TRBV23-1 falls under the ORF class, with uncertain function. CDR3 length equals 15 residues. The CDR3 protein is CASSKSTAQVDEQFF. CDR3 in DNA: TGCGCCAGCAGTAAATCGACGGCCCAGGTTGATGAGCAGTTCTTC.

This sequence joins TRBV4-1 and TRBJ2-7; D remains ambiguous. The germline CDR1 and CDR2 sequences are MGHRA and YSYEKL. CDR3 length: 14 residues. V dropped 0 bases and J dropped 2 bases, with 8 bases sitting between them. The CDR3, as DNA: TGCGCCAGCAGCCAAGAAGACACAGCCTACGAGCAGTACTTC. Protein sequence: CASSQEDTAYEQYF.